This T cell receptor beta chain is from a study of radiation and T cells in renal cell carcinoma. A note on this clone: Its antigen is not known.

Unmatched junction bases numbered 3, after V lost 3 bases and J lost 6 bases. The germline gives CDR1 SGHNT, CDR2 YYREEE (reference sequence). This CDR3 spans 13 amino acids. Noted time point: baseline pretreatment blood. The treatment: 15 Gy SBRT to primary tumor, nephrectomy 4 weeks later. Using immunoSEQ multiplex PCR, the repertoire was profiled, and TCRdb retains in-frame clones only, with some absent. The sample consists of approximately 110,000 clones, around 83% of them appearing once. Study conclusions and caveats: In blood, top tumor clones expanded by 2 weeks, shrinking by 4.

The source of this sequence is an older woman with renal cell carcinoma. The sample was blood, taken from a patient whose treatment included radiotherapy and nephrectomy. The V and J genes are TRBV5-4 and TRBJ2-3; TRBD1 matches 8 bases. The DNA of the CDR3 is TGTGCCAGCAGCTGGACAGGGTTGGATACGCAGTATTTT. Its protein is CASSWTGLDTQYF.